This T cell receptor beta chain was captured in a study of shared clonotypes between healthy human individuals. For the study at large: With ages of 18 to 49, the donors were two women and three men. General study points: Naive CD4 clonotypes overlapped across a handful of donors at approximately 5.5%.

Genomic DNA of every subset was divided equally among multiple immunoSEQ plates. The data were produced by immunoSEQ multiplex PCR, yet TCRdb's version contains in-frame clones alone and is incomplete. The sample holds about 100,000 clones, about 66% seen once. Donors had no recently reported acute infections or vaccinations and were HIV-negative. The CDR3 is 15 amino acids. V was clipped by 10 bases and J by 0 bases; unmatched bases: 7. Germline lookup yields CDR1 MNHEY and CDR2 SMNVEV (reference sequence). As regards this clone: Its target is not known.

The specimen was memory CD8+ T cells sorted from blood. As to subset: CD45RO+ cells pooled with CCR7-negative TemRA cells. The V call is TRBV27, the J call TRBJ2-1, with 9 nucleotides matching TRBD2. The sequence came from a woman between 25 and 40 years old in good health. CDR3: CATRSGSLSYNEQFF. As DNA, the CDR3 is TGTGCCACCCGTAGCGGGAGTCTCTCCTACAATGAGCAGTTCTTC.